The entry below describes one T cell receptor beta chain. The antigen remains unidentified. V lost 6 bases to trimming and J lost 7 bases; unmatched junction nucleotides: 14. The CDR3 loop spans 15 amino acids. The data originate from a study of response to subunit inactivated influenza vaccine. Study outcomes and limitations: Researchers suggested that each seasonal influenza vaccination recruits few new T cells.

Using its own MiXCR run on the RT-PCR reads, TCRdb lists one record per CDR3 protein. The sample shows roughly 670,000 distinct CDR3 sequences, 11% to 15% of them seen only once. The V gene is TRBV12-3 or TRBV12-4, the J gene TRBJ1-2; the match to TRBD1 covers 7 bases. This specimen consisted of PBMCs from blood, obtained 14 to 15 days before vaccination. The TCR was taken from a man in his forties or fifties who received an inactivated influenza vaccine. The CDR3 loop is CASSQSRDSLAGYTF. The CDR3 DNA follows: TGTGCCAGCAGCCAAAGCCGGGACAGCCTCGCTGGCTACACCTTC.